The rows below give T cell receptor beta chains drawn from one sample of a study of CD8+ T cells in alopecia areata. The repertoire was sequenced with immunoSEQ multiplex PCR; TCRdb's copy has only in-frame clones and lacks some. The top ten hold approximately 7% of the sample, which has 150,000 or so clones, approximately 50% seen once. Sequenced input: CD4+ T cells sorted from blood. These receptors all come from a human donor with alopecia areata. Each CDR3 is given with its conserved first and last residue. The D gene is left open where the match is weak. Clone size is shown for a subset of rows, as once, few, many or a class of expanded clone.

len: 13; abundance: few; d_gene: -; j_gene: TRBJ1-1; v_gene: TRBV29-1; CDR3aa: CSVGGGGNTEAFF; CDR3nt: TGCAGCGTCGGGGGGGGTGGGAACACTGAAGCTTTCTTT
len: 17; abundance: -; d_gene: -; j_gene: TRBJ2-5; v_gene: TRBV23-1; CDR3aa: CASSQSYLPGAKETQYF; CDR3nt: TGCGCCAGCAGTCAATCCTACCTCCCGGGAGCCAAAGAGACCCAGTACTTC
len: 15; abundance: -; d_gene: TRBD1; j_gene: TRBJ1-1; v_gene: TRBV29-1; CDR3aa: CSVRPREGAGTEAFF; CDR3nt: TGCAGCGTCCGACCAAGGGAGGGGGCAGGCACTGAAGCTTTCTTT
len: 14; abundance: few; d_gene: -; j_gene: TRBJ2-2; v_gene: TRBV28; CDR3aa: CASSLNQGTGELFF; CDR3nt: TGTGCCAGCAGTCTAAATCAGGGTACCGGGGAGCTGTTTTTT
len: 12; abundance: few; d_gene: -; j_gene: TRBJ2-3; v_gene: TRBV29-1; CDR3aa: CSVEAFVDTQYF; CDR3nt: TGCAGCGTTGAAGCCTTCGTGGATACGCAGTATTTT
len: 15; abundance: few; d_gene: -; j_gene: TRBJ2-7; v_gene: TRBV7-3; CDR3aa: CASSLMRSSSYEQYF; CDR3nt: TGTGCCAGCAGCTTAATGCGTTCGAGCTCCTACGAGCAGTACTTC
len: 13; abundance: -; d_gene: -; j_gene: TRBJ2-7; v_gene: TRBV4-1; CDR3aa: CASSQLGVYEQYF; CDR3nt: TGCGCCAGCAGCCAACTAGGAGTATACGAGCAGTACTTC
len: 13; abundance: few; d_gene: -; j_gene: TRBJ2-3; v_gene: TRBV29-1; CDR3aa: CSAEGWTTDTQYF; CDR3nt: TGCAGCGCTGAAGGCTGGACTACAGATACGCAGTATTTT
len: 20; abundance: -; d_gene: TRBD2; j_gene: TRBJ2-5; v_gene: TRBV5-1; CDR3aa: CASSPRPGLAGGFAQETQYF; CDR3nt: TGCGCCAGCAGCCCAAGACCGGGACTAGCGGGAGGATTCGCTCAAGAGACCCAGTACTTC
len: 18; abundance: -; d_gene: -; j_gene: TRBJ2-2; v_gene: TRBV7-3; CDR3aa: CASSLRSSAGANTGELFF; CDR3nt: TGTGCCAGCAGCTTAAGGAGTTCGGCCGGCGCGAACACCGGGGAGCTGTTTTTT
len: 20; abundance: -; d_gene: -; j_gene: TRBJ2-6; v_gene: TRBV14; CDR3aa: CASSRSAPGPRESGANVLTF; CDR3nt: TGTGCCAGCAGCCGCTCAGCTCCGGGACCTAGGGAATCGGGGGCCAACGTCCTGACTTTC
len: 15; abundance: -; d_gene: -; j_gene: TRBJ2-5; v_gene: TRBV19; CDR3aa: CASSTGLLGLETQYF; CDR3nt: TGTGCCAGTAGCACCGGCTTGTTAGGGTTGGAGACCCAGTACTTC
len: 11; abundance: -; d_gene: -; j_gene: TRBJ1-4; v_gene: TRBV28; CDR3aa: CASSLKEKLFF; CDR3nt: TGTGCCAGCAGTTTAAAAGAAAAACTGTTTTTT
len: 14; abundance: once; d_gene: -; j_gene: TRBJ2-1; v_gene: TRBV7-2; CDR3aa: CASSLGGFPREQFF; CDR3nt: TGTGCCAGCAGCTTAGGTGGCTTCCCAAGGGAGCAGTTCTTC
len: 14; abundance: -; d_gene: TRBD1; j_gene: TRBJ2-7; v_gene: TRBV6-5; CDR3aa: CASSRTGDPYEQYF; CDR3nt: TGTGCCAGCAGTCGGACAGGGGACCCCTACGAGCAGTACTTC
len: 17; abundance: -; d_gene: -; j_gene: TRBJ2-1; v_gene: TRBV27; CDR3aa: CASTRILQGGSYNEQFF; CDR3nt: TGTGCCAGCACCCGTATACTACAGGGAGGGTCCTACAATGAGCAGTTCTTC
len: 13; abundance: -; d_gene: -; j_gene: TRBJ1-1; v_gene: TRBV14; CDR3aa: CASSRRRDTEAFF; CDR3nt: TGTGCCAGCAGCCGTAGAAGGGACACTGAAGCTTTCTTT
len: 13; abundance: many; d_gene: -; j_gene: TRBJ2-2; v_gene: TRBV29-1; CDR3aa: CSVDQGYTGELFF; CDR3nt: TGCAGCGTTGATCAGGGGTACACCGGGGAGCTGTTTTTT
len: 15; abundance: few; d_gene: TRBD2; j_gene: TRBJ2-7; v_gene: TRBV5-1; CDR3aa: CASSLGLAGLFEQYF; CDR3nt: TGCGCCAGCAGCTTGGGGCTAGCGGGACTCTTCGAGCAGTACTTC
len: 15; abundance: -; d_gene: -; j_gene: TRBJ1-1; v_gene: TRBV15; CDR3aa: CATSRDPSWSTEAFF; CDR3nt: TGTGCCACCAGCAGAGATCCCTCCTGGAGCACTGAAGCTTTCTTT
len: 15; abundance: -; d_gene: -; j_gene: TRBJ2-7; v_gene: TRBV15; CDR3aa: CATSRDRGSAYEQYF; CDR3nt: TGTGCCACCAGCAGAGATCGTGGCAGCGCCTACGAGCAGTACTTC
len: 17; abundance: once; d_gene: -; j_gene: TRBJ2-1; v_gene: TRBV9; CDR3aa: CASSVGASVSSYNEQFF; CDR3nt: TGTGCCAGCAGCGTAGGGGCTAGCGTTAGCTCCTACAATGAGCAGTTCTTC
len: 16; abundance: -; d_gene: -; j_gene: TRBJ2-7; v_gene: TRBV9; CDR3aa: CASSAAPRGSSYEQYF; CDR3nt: TGTGCCAGCAGCGCGGCCCCTAGGGGGTCCTCCTACGAGCAGTACTTC
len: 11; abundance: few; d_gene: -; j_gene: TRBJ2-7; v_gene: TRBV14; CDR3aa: CASSQAYEQYF; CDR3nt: TGTGCCAGCAGCCAAGCCTACGAGCAGTACTTC
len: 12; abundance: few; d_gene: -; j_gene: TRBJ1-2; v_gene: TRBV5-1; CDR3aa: CASSSSQSGYTF; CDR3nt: TGCGCCAGCAGCTCGTCCCAGAGTGGCTACACCTTC
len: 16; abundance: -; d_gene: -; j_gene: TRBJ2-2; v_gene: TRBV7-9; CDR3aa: CASSQESGTATGELFF; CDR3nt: TGTGCCAGCAGCCAAGAATCCGGGACTGCTACCGGGGAGCTGTTTTTT
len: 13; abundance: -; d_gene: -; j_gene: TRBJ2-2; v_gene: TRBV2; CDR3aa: CASRGDWAGELFF; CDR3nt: TGTGCCAGCAGAGGAGATTGGGCCGGGGAGCTGTTTTTT
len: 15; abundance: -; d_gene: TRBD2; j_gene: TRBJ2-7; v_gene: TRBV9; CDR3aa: CASSVLPGGFYEQYF; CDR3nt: TGTGCCAGCAGCGTCCTACCGGGAGGATTCTACGAGCAGTACTTC
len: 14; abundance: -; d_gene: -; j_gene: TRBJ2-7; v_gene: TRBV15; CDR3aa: CATEDRRDSYEQYF; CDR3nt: TGTGCCACCGAGGACAGGAGGGACTCCTACGAGCAGTACTTC
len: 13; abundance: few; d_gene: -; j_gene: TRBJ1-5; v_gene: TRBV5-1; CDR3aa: CASSLQGNQPQHF; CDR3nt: TGCGCCAGCAGCTTGCAGGGAAATCAGCCCCAGCATTTT
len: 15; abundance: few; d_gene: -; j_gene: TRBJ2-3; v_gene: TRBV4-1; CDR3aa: CASSQYPALTDTQYF; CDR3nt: TGCGCCAGCAGCCAATACCCGGCCCTCACAGATACGCAGTATTTT
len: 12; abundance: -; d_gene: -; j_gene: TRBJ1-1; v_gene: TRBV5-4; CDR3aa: CASSFEGTEAFF; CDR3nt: TGTGCCAGCAGCTTCGAGGGCACTGAAGCTTTCTTT
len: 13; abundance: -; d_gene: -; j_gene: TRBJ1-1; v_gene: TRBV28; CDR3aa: CASSIWANTEAFF; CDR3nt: TGTGCCAGCAGCATCTGGGCGAACACTGAAGCTTTCTTT
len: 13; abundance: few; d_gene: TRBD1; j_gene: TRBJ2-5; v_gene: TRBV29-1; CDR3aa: CTSRTGAGETQYF; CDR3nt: TGCACCTCAAGAACAGGGGCCGGGGAGACCCAGTACTTC
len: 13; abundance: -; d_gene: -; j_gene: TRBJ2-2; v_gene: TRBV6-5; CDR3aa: CASSYQVTGELFF; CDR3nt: TGTGCCAGCAGTTACCAGGTCACCGGGGAGCTGTTTTTT
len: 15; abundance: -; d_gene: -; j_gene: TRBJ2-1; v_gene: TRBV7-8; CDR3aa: CASSLASASYNEQFF; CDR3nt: TGTGCCAGCAGCTTAGCTAGCGCCTCCTACAATGAGCAGTTCTTC
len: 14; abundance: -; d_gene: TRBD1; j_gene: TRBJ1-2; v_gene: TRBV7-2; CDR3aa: CASTRTGGPYGYTF; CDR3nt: TGTGCCAGCACGAGGACAGGGGGGCCCTATGGCTACACCTTC
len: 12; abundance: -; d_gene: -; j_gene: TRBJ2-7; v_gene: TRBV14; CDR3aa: CASSQGRAEQYF; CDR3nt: TGTGCCAGCAGCCAAGGCAGGGCCGAGCAGTACTTC
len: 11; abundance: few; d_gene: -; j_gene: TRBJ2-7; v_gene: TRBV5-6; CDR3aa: CASSSRHEQYF; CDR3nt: TGTGCCAGCAGCTCGCGCCACGAGCAGTACTTC
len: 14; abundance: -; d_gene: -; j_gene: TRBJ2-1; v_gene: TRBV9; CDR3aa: CASSVVRQYNEQFF; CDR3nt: TGTGCCAGCAGCGTAGTAAGACAATACAATGAGCAGTTCTTC
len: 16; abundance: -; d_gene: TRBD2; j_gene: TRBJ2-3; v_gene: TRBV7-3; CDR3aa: CASSLTGTRGTDTQYF; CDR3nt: TGTGCCAGCAGCTTAACCGGGACTAGGGGCACAGATACGCAGTATTTT
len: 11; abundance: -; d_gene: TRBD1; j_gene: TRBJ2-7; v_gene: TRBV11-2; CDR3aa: CASSSGGQGYF; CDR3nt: TGTGCCAGCAGCTCCGGGGGACAGGGCTACTTC
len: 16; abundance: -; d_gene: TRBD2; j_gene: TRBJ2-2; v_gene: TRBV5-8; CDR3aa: CASSPIAGVGTGELFF; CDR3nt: TGTGCCAGCAGCCCCATAGCGGGAGTGGGGACCGGGGAGCTGTTTTTT
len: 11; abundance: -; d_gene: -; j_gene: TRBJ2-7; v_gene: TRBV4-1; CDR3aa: CASSQRNEQYF; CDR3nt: TGCGCCAGCAGCCAGAGGAACGAGCAGTACTTC
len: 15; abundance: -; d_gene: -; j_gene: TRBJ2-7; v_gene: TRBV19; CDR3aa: CASSIAGFGLDEQYF; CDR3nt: TGTGCCAGTAGTATAGCCGGGTTCGGTTTGGACGAGCAGTACTTC
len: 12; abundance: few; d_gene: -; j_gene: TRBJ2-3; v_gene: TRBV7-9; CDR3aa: CASSPSTDTQYF; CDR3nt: TGTGCCAGCAGCCCCTCGACAGATACGCAGTATTTT
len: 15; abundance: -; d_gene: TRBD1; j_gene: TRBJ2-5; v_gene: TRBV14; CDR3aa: CASSTRQGRRETQYF; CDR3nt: TGTGCCAGCAGCACCCGACAGGGGCGGAGGGAGACCCAGTACTTC
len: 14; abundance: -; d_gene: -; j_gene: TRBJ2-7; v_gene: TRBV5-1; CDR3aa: CASSLEAAGYEQYF; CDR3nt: TGCGCCAGCAGCTTGGAGGCAGCGGGCTACGAGCAGTACTTC
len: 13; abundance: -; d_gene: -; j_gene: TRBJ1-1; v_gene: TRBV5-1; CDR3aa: CASSMDRGIGAFF; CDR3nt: TGCGCCAGCAGCATGGACAGAGGAATAGGAGCTTTCTTT
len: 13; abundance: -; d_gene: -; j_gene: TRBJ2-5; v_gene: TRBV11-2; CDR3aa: CASSPRVQETQYF; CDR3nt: TGTGCCAGCAGCCCCAGGGTCCAAGAGACCCAGTACTTC
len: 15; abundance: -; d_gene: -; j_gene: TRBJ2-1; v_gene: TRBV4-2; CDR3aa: CASSQGGASYNEQFF; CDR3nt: TGTGCCAGCAGCCAAGGCGGTGCCTCCTACAATGAGCAGTTCTTC